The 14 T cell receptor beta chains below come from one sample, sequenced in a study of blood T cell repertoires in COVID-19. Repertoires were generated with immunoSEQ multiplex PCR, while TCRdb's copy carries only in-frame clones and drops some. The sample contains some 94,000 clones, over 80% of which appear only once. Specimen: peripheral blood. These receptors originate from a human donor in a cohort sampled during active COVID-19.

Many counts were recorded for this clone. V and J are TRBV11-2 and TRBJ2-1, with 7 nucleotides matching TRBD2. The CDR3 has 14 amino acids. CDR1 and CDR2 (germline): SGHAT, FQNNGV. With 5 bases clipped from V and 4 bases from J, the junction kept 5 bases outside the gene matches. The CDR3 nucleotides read TGTGCCAGCAGCCTTAGCGGGCCTTACAATGAGCAGTTCTTC. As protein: CASSLSGPYNEQFF.

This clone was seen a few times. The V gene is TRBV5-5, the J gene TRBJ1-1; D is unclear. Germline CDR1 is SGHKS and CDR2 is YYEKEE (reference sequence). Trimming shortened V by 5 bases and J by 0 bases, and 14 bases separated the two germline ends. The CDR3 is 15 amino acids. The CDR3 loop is CASSGKLPMNTEAFF. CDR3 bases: TGTGCCAGCAGTGGTAAGCTACCCATGAACACTGAAGCTTTCTTT. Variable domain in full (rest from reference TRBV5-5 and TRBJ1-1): DAGVTQSPTHLIKTRGQQVTLRCSPISGHKSVSWYQQVLGQGPQFIFQYYEKEERGRGNFPDRFSARQFPNYSSELNVNALLLGDSALYLCASSGKLPMNTEAFFGQGTRLTVV.

The CDR3 sequence is CASTWTGGTYNEQFF. CDR3 in DNA: TGTGCCAGCACCTGGACAGGGGGTACCTACAATGAGCAGTTCTTC. The rearrangement links TRBV6-5 to TRBJ2-1, with 10 bases fitting TRBD1. The CDR3 is 15 amino acids. CDR1 is MNHEY, CDR2 SVGAGI, per germline. J gave up 2 bases and V 7 bases, and 5 bases lay outside the gene matches.

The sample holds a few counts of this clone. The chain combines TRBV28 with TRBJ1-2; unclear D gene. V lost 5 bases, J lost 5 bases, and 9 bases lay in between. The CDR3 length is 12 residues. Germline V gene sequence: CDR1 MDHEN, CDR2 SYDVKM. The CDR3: CASSPTGYGYTF. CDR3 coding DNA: TGTGCCAGCAGTCCCACGGGGTATGGCTACACCTTC.

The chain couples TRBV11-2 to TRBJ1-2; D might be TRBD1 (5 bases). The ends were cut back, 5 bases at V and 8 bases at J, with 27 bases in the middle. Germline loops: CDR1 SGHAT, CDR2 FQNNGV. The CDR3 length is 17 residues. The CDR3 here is CASSPFRAGLAPIGYTF. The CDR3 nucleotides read TGTGCCAGCAGCCCTTTCAGGGCGGGTCTAGCGCCTATCGGCTACACCTTC.

The CDR3 sequence: CASSIEGTGSYGYTF. DNA of the CDR3: TGTGCCAGTAGTATAGAGGGGACAGGGAGCTATGGCTACACCTTC. This chain joins TRBV19 and TRBJ1-2; 9 nucleotides match TRBD1. There are 15 residues in the CDR3. With 0 bases clipped from V and 4 bases from J, the junction kept 3 bases outside the gene matches. Looked up from germline, CDR1 is LNHDA and CDR2 is SQIVND (reference sequence). The full variable domain, completed using reference TRBV19 and TRBJ1-2, is DGGITQSPKYLFRKEGQNVTLSCEQNLNHDAMYWYRQDPGQGLRLIYYSQIVNDFQKGDIAEGYSVSREKKESFPLTVTSAQKNPTAFYLCASSIEGTGSYGYTFGSGTRLTVV.

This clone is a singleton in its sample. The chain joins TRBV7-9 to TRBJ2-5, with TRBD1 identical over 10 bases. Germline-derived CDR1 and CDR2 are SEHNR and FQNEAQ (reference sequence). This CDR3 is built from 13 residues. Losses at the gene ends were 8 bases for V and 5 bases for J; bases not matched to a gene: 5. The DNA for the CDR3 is TGTGCCAGCGGACAGGGGGGGAGGGAGACCCAGTACTTC. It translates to CASGQGGRETQYF.

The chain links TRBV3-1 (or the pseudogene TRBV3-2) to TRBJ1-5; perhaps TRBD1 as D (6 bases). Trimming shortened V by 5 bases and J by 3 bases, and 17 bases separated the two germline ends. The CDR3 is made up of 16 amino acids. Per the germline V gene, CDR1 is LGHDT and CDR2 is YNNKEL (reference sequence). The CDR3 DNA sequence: TGTGCCAGCAGCGATACAGGGAACCCCCCCAATCAGCCCCAGCATTTT. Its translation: CASSDTGNPPNQPQHF.

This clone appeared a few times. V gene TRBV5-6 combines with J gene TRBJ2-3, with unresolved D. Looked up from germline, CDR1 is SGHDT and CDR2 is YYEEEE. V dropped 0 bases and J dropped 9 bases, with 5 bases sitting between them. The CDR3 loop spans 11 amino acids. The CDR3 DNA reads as TGTGCCAGCAGCTTGGGGCAGACGCAGTATTTT. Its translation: CASSLGQTQYF.

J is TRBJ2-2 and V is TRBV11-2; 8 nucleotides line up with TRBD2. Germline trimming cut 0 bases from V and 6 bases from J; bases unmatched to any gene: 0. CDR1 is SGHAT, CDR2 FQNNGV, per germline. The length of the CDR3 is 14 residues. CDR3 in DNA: TGTGCCAGCAGCTTAGAACTAGCGGCCGGGGAGCTGTTTTTT. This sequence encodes CASSLELAAGELFF.

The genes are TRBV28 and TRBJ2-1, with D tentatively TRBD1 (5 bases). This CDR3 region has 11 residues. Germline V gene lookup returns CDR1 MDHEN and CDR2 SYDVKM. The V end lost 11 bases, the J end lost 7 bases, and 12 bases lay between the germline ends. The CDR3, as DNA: TGTGCCTGCGCAGGGTGGAATGAGCAGTTCTTC. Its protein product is CACAGWNEQFF.

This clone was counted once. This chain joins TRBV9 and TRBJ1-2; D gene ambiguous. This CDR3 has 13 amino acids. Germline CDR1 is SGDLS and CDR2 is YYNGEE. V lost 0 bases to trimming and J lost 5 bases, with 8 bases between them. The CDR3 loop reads CASSVARGYGYTF. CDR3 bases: TGTGCCAGCAGCGTAGCGAGAGGGTATGGCTACACCTTC.

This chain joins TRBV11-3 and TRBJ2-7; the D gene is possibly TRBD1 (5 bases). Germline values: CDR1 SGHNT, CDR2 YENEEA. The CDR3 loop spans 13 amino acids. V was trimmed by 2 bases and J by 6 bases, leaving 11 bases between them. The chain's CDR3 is CASSLSLQGEQYF. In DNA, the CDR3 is TGTGCCAGCAGCTTATCCCTGCAGGGCGAGCAGTACTTC.

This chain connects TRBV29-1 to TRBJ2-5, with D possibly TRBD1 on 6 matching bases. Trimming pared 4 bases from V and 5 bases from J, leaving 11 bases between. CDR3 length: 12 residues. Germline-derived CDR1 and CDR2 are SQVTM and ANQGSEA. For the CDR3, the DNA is TGCAGCGTTGGAGGGGGAAAGGAGACCCAGTACTTC. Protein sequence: CSVGGGKETQYF. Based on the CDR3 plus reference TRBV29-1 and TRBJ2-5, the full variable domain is SAVISQKPSRDICQRGTSLTIQCQVDSQVTMMFWYRQQPGQSLTLIATANQGSEATYESGFVIDKFPISRPNLTFSTLTVSNMSPEDSSIYLCSVGGGKETQYFGPGTRLLVL.